This entry is about one TCR beta chain. TCRdb fed the reads into MiXCR, producing one record per CDR3 protein. The data contain 310,000 or so distinct CDR3 sequences, more than 20% of them seen just once; the ten biggest clones take up roughly 14%. The sample belongs to a study of T cell repertoires in cytomegalovirus infection. Across the whole study: TCR beta signatures that were public indicated CMV infection and matching HLA type.

This CDR3 comprises 13 residues. Per the germline V gene, CDR1 is MNHNY and CDR2 is SVGAGI (reference sequence). With V trimmed by 6 bases and J by 12 bases, 12 bases remained unmatched. The clonotype comes from a human donor in good health (CMV status not recorded). Some clones in this sample may be carry-over from other donors' samples. The specimen sequenced was PBMCs. This rearrangement joins TRBV6-6 to TRBJ2-7, with TRBD1 matching over 9 bases. The CDR3 DNA is TGTGCCAGCAGGGACAACCGGGACAGGGCGTTGTACTTC. As protein: CASRDNRDRALYF.